Shown below are 21 T cell receptor beta chains from a single sample sequenced in a study of Ad26.COV2.S vaccination and SARS-CoV-2 variants. Treatment described: 15 to 20 received Ad26.COV2.S at low or high dose, single or two shots; roughly five received placebo; per-sample allocation not given. Sampling was performed 63 days after the first vaccine or placebo injection. The method was immunoSEQ multiplex PCR; TCRdb's version includes in-frame clones alone and lacks a portion of them. The sample contains roughly 300,000 clones, about 88% of which appear only once. Specimen: peripheral blood, collected in a trial of Ad26.COV2.S vaccine versus placebo. Receptor source: a person aged 18-60 years who received the Ad26.COV2.S COVID-19 vaccine or a placebo.

This sequence joins TRBV10-3 and TRBJ1-1; the D is unclear. The length of the CDR3 is 13 residues. Per the germline V gene, CDR1 is ENHRY and CDR2 is SYGVKD. V was trimmed by 4 bases and J by 1 base, leaving 7 bases between them. DNA of the CDR3: TGTGCCATCAGTGCCGGTTCGAACACTGAAGCTTTCTTT. It codes for CAISAGSNTEAFF.

DNA for the CDR3: TGTGCCATCAGTGAAAGGGGACAGACCTCCGGGGGGCCCCAGCATTTT. Protein product: CAISERGQTSGGPQHF. This rearrangement joins TRBV10-3 to TRBJ1-5; 7 nucleotides agree with TRBD1. The germline V gene has CDR1 ENHRY and CDR2 SYGVKD. Trimming at V came to 3 bases and at J to 9 bases, leaving 14 bases not matched to a gene. The CDR3 loop spans 16 amino acids.

This sequence joins TRBV27 and TRBJ1-5; maybe TRBD1 (6 bases). The V end was cut by 4 bases, the J end by 5 bases, with 12 bases between. This CDR3 spans 14 amino acids. CDR1 MNHEY and CDR2 SMNVEV come from the germline V gene (reference sequence). The CDR3 region is CASSYRGADQPQHF. The CDR3 DNA follows: TGTGCCAGCAGTTACCGGGGGGCCGATCAGCCCCAGCATTTT.

The chain couples TRBV27 to TRBJ2-7; TRBD1 agrees at 10 bases. The CDR3 is 18 amino acids. Germline lookup yields CDR1 MNHEY and CDR2 SMNVEV (reference sequence). Germline trimming cut 6 bases from V and 3 bases from J; bases unmatched to any gene: 17. CDR3 nucleotides: TGTGCCAGCAGGTCGGGACAGGGGAAGGTAGCGGGATACTACGAGCAGTACTTC. It yields the protein CASRSGQGKVAGYYEQYF.

This chain links TRBV11-2 with TRBJ2-5; D may be TRBD1 or TRBD2 (7 bases each). In germline, CDR1 is SGHAT, CDR2 FQNNGV. The CDR3 extends over 16 amino acids. Trimming stripped 6 bases from V and 4 bases from J, with 21 bases between. CDR3 amino acids: CASRPIRGGLSETQYF. For the CDR3, the DNA is TGTGCCAGCAGACCAATCAGGGGGGGTTTATCAGAGACCCAGTACTTC.

The genes are TRBV6-2 or TRBV6-3 and TRBJ1-5, with D uncertain. CDR1 and CDR2 from the germline V gene are MNHEY and SVGEGT. V dropped 4 bases and J dropped 4 bases, with 8 bases sitting between them. The length of the CDR3 is 13 residues. In DNA, the CDR3 is TGTGCCAGCAGTTTCTGGAGGAATCAGCCCCAGCATTTT. As protein: CASSFWRNQPQHF.

The V and J genes are TRBV19 and TRBJ2-1; the D gene is possibly TRBD1 (6 bases). The CDR3 length is 14 residues. The V end was cut by 3 bases, the J end by 4 bases, with 10 bases between. The germline V gene has CDR1 LNHDA and CDR2 SQIVND (reference sequence). CDR3 in amino acids: CASSIEDRYNEQFF. In nucleotides, the CDR3 is TGTGCCAGTAGTATCGAGGACAGATACAATGAGCAGTTCTTC.

The chain combines TRBV6-5 with TRBJ2-7, with D unresolved. The CDR3 is 15 residues long. Trimming left V 5 bases short and J 2 bases short, with 16 bases between. Germline-derived CDR1 and CDR2 are MNHEY and SVGAGI. The CDR3 bases are TGTGCCAGCAGTAGACAAAAATATCCCACCTACGAGCAGTACTTC. Its protein is CASSRQKYPTYEQYF.

The chain joins TRBV4-3 to TRBJ1-1; D unclear. V lost 1 base to trimming and J lost 4 bases, with 16 bases between them. The CDR3 totals 16 residues. Per germline, CDR1 LGHNA and CDR2 YSLEER. The CDR3 sequence: CASSQGLGTLGTEAFF. The CDR3 bases are TGCGCCAGCAGCCAAGGGCTCGGCACTTTGGGCACTGAAGCTTTCTTT.

This clone was found once. The chain has TRBV19 and TRBJ2-1; possibly TRBD1 for D (6 bases). Germline V gene sequence: CDR1 LNHDA, CDR2 SQIVND (reference sequence). The CDR3 has 14 amino acids. Trimming cost V 3 bases and J 12 bases, with 18 bases left between them. CDR3 residues: CASSMGPGDVGQFF. Here the CDR3 DNA reads TGTGCCAGTAGTATGGGGCCAGGGGACGTCGGGCAGTTCTTC.

The rearrangement links TRBV24-1 to TRBJ2-1; the match to TRBD2 covers 9 bases. With 3 bases clipped from V and 2 bases from J, the junction kept 4 bases outside the gene matches. This CDR3 is built from 16 residues. The germline V gene has CDR1 KGHDR and CDR2 SFDVKD. The CDR3 sequence is CATSDTGTSTYNEQFF. In nucleotides, the CDR3 is TGTGCCACCAGTGATACCGGGACTAGCACCTACAATGAGCAGTTCTTC.

V is TRBV27 and J is TRBJ2-5, with a possible D match to TRBD1 (5 bases). Germline assignment: CDR1 MNHEY and CDR2 SMNVEV (reference sequence). The CDR3 runs to 14 residues. Trimming stripped 5 bases from V and 0 bases from J, with 10 bases between. The CDR3 DNA follows: TGTGCCAGCAGTCCGACAGCCTACCAAGAGACCCAGTACTTC. This codes for CASSPTAYQETQYF.

Points on this clone: Other DNA sequences of this sample code for an identical CDR3. CDR3 DNA: TGTGCCAGCAGTTTAAGTAGCAATCAGCCCCAGCATTTT. This encodes CASSLSSNQPQHF. The gene calls are TRBV27 and TRBJ1-5; D unclear. Trimming took off 2 bases at V and 0 bases at J, with 2 bases between the two ends. There are 13 residues in the CDR3. Germline V gives CDR1 MNHEY, CDR2 SMNVEV (reference sequence).

This clone was detected a few times. The same CDR3 can be traced to other DNA sequences in this sample. The rearrangement uses TRBV7-2 and TRBJ2-5; no clear D. Germline V gene lookup returns CDR1 SGHTA and CDR2 FQGNSA. V was shortened by 5 bases and J by 1 base, with 8 bases between the two germline ends. This CDR3 comprises 13 residues. The CDR3 DNA sequence: TGTGCCAGCAGCCTAGTAGTCCAAGAGACCCAGTACTTC. It yields the protein CASSLVVQETQYF. Based on the CDR3 plus reference TRBV7-2 and TRBJ2-5, the full variable domain is GAGVSQSPSNKVTEKGKDVELRCDPISGHTALYWYRQSLGQGLEFLIYFQGNSAPDKSGLPSDRFSAERTGGSVSTLTIQRTQQEDSAVYLCASSLVVQETQYFGPGTRLLVL.

This chain joins TRBV11-2 and TRBJ2-3; the match to TRBD2 covers 11 bases. The CDR3 consists of 16 residues. CDR1 and CDR2 from the germline V gene are SGHAT and FQNNGV. V gave up 6 bases and J gave up 5 bases; unmatched junction bases: 10. The CDR3 region has the DNA TGTGCCAGCAGTCGAAATCTAGCGGGGGGAGGAGATACGCAGTATTTT. Protein product: CASSRNLAGGGDTQYF.

The chain couples TRBV6-6 to TRBJ1-1, with 7 positions matching TRBD1. The V segment lost 3 bases and the J segment 8 bases; nucleotides outside the gene matches: 12. CDR3 length: 15 amino acids. The V gene's germline CDR1 is MNHNY and CDR2 SVGAGI (reference sequence). CDR3 in DNA: TGTGCCAGCAGTTATCCTACCGAAGGGACAGCAGAAGCTTTCTTT. It specifies CASSYPTEGTAEAFF.

The chain recombines TRBV11-3 with TRBJ2-1; 7 bases line up with TRBD2. The CDR3 is made up of 13 amino acids. J gave up 11 bases and V 5 bases, and 9 bases lay outside the gene matches. Germline values: CDR1 SGHNT, CDR2 YENEEA. The CDR3 DNA sequence: TGTGCCAGCAGCCCCGGGGGAGGGCATAAGCAGTTCTTC. It encodes CASSPGGGHKQFF.

The chain has TRBV6-4 and TRBJ1-2; TRBD1 matches at 7 bases. This CDR3 has 13 residues. Germline V gene lookup returns CDR1 MRHNA and CDR2 SNTAGT. The V and J ends lost 5 bases and 5 bases, in that order; junction bases with no gene match: 5. Here the CDR3 reads CASSPTGVYGYTF. The CDR3 coding sequence is TGTGCCAGCAGTCCAACAGGGGTTTATGGCTACACCTTC.

The chain recombines TRBV7-9 with TRBJ1-4, with a tentative D call TRBD1 (5 bases). Germline V gene sequence: CDR1 SEHNR, CDR2 FQNEAQ (reference sequence). The V end was cut by 5 bases, the J end by 3 bases, with 13 bases between. The CDR3 is made up of 15 amino acids. CDR3: CASSLPGTANEKLFF. In nucleotides, the CDR3 is TGTGCCAGCAGCCTACCAGGGACTGCTAATGAAAAACTGTTTTTT.

The chain has TRBV4-1 and TRBJ1-2; D might be TRBD1 (6 bases). There are 16 residues in the CDR3. CDR1 is MGHRA, CDR2 YSYEKL, per germline. The V end lost 0 bases, the J end lost 0 bases, and 11 bases lay between the germline ends. The CDR3 bases are TGCGCCAGCAGCCAAGACTCCAGGACAGCTAACTATGGCTACACCTTC. Encoded protein: CASSQDSRTANYGYTF.

In regard to this clone: Distinct nucleotide sequences in the sample also encode this CDR3. The chain uses TRBV27 and TRBJ1-2; weak D call: TRBD1 (5 bases). Germline lookup yields CDR1 MNHEY and CDR2 SMNVEV (reference sequence). Trimming cost V 5 bases and J 1 base, with 8 bases left between them. There are 13 residues in the CDR3. The CDR3 reads CASSLQGNYGYTF. CDR3 bases: TGTGCCAGCAGTCTCCAGGGTAACTATGGCTACACCTTC.